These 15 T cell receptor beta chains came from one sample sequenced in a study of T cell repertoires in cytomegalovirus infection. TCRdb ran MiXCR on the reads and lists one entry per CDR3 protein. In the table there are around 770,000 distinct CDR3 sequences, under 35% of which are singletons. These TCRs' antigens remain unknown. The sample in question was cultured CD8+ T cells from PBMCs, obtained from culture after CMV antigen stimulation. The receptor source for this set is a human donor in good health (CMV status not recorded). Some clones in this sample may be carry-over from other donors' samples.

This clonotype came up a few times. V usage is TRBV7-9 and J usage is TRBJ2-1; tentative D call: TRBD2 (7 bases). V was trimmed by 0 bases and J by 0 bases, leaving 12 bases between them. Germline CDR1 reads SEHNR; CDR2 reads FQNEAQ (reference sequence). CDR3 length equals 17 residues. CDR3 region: CASSLARGQSSYNEQFF. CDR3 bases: TGTGCCAGCAGCTTAGCGCGGGGGCAAAGCTCCTACAATGAGCAGTTCTTC.

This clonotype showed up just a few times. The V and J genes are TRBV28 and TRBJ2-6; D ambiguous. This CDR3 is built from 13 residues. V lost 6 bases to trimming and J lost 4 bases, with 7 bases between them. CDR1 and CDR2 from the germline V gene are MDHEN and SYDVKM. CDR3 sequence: CASSRLGANVLTF. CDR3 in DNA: TGTGCCAGCAGCCGTCTAGGGGCCAACGTCCTGACTTTC.

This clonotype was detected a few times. In nucleotides, the CDR3 is TGTGCCAGCATCCCTGCGGGACAGGGAGACACTGAAGCTTTCTTT. This gives the protein CASIPAGQGDTEAFF. V gene TRBV7-9 combines with J gene TRBJ1-1, with TRBD1 matching over 9 bases. In germline, CDR1 is SEHNR, CDR2 FQNEAQ (reference sequence). The CDR3 is 15 residues long. Trimming at V came to 7 bases and at J to 3 bases, leaving 9 bases not matched to a gene.

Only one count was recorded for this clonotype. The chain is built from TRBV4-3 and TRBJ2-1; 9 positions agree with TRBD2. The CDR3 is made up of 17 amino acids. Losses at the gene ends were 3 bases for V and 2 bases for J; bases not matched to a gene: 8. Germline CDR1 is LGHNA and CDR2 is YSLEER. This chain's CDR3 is CASSHSLTSGTYNEQFF. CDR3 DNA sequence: TGCGCCAGCAGCCATTCACTGACTAGCGGTACCTACAATGAGCAGTTCTTC.

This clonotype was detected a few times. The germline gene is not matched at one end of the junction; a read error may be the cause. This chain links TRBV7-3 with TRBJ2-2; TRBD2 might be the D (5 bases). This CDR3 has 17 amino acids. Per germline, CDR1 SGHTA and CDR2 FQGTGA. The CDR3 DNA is TGTGCTAGCAGCTTTAGAGGGATTTACGAGAACACCGGGGAGCTGTTTTTT. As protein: CASSFRGIYENTGELFF.

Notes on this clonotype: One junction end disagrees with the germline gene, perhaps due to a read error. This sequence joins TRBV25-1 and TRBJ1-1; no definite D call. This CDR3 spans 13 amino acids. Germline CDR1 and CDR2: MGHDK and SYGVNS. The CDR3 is CASRESLSTEAFF. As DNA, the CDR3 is TGTGCCAGCAGGGAATCTCTTTCCACTGAAGCTTTCTTT.

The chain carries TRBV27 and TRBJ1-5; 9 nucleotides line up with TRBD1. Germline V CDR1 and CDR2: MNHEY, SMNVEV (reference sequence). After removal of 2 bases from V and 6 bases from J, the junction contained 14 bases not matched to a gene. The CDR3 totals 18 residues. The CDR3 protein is CASSLRGYSGTGIQPQHF. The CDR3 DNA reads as TGTGCCAGCAGTTTACGGGGTTACTCGGGGACAGGGATTCAGCCCCAGCATTTT.

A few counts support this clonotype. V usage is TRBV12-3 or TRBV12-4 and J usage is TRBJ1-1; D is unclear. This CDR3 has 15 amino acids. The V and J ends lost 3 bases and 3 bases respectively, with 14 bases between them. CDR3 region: CASSFRSEAYTEAFF. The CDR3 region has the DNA TGTGCCAGCAGTTTCAGGTCAGAAGCCTACACTGAAGCTTTCTTT.

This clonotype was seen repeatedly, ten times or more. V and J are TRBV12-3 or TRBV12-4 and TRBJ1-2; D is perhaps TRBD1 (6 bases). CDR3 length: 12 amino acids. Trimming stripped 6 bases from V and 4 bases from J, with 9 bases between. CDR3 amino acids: CASSDRPYGYTF. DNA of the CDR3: TGTGCCAGCAGCGACAGGCCCTATGGCTACACCTTC.

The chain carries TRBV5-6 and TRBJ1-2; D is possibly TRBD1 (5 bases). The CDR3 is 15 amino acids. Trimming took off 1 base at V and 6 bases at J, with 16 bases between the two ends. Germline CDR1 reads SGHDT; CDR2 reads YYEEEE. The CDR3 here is CASSLLRDGGNGYTF. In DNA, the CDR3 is TGTGCCAGCAGCTTGCTCCGGGACGGTGGGAATGGCTACACCTTC.

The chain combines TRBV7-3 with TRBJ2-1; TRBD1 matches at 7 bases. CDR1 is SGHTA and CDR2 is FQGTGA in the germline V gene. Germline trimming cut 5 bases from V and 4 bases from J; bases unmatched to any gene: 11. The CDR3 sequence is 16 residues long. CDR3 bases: TGTGCCAGCAGCACATCCCCGGACAGGTTATACAATGAGCAGTTCTTC. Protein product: CASSTSPDRLYNEQFF.

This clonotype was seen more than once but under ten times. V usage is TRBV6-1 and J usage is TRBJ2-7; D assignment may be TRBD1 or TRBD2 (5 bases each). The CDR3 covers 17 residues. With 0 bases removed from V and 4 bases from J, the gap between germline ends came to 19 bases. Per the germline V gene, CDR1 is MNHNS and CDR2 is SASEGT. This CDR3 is CASSEARDVWATYEQYF. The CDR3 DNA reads TGTGCCAGCAGTGAAGCGAGGGACGTCTGGGCCACTTACGAGCAGTACTTC.

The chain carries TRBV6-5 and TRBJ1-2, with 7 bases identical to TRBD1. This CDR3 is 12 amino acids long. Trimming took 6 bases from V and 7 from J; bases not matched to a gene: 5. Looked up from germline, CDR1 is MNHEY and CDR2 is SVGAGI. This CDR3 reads CASRSGTAGYTF. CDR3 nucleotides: TGTGCCAGCAGATCCGGGACAGCTGGCTACACCTTC.

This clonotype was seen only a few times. Here the CDR3 reads CASSLGEFHNQPQHF. The CDR3 DNA sequence: TGTGCCAGCAGCTTAGGCGAATTTCACAATCAGCCCCAGCATTTT. The rearrangement joins TRBV7-9 to TRBJ1-5; D gene unclear. CDR3 length: 15 residues. Trimming removed 1 base at V and 3 bases at J, with 10 bases between. Germline CDR1 reads SEHNR; CDR2 reads FQNEAQ (reference sequence).

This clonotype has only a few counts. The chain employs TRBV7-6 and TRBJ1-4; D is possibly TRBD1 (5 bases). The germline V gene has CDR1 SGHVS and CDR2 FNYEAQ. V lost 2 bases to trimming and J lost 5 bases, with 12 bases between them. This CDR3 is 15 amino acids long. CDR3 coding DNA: TGTGCCAGCAGCTTAAAAGGGGAAGTAAATGAAAAACTGTTTTTT. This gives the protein CASSLKGEVNEKLFF. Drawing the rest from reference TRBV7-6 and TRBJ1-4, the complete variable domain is GAGVSQSPRYKVTKRGQDVALRCDPISGHVSLYWYRQALGQGPEFLTYFNYEAQQDKSGLPNDRFSAERPEGSISTLTIQRTEQRDSAMYRCASSLKGEVNEKLFFGSGTQLSVL.